There are many counts of the clone carrying this TCR beta chain. The time point denotes: newly diagnosed GD, antithyroid drugs for less than 3 months. PBMCs provided the RNA from which the TCR library was made. CDR3 regions were amplified by Arm-PCR using iRepertoire HTBI primers to build TCR beta libraries. TCRdb used MiXCR to reprocess the multiplex PCR reads, holding one entry per CDR3 protein. The sample shows 400,000 to 500,000 distinct CDR3 sequences, around 13% of them seen only once. The data derive from a study of regulatory T cells in long-lasting Graves disease. The CDR3 runs to 13 residues. Per germline, CDR1 SGHVS and CDR2 FNYEAQ. V gave up 2 bases and J gave up 7 bases, with 11 bases separating them. The sample also formed part of further work on T cells in Graves' hyperthyroidism and ophthalmopathy. This second study says: Stability of Graves' hyperthyroidism was defined as absent ophthalmopathy progression within 18 months. The study excluded patients with uncontrolled infection, other autoimmune disease, pregnancy or lactation. First-round RT-PCR targeting the TCR CDR3 was performed with the HTBI primer set. Through a model of 13 V-J features, ophthalmopathy was separated from stable hyperthyroidism.

The sample in question was peripheral blood mononuclear cells (PBMCs), obtained at new diagnosis, from a patient treated with antithyroid drugs. The sequence came from a woman in her fifties or sixties with Graves disease. The rearrangement joins TRBV7-6 to TRBJ1-2; D is ambiguous. The chain's CDR3 is CASSLPRGSGYTF. The CDR3 DNA sequence: TGTGCCAGCAGCTTACCGAGAGGGAGTGGCTACACCTTC.